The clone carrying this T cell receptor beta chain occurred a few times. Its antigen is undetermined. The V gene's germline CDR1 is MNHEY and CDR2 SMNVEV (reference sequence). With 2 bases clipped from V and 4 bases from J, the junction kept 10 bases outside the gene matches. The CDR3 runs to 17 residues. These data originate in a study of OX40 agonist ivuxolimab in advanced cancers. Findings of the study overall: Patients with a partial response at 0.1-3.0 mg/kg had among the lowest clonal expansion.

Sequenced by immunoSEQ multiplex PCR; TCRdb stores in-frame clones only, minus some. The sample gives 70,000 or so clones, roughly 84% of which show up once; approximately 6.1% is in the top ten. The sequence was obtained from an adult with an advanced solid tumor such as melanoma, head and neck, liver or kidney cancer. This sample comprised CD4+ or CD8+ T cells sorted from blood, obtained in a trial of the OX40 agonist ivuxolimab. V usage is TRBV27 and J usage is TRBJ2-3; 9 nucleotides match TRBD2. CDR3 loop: CASSLTVPSGASDTQYF. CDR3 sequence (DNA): TGTGCCAGCAGTTTAACAGTTCCTAGCGGGGCATCAGATACGCAGTATTTT.